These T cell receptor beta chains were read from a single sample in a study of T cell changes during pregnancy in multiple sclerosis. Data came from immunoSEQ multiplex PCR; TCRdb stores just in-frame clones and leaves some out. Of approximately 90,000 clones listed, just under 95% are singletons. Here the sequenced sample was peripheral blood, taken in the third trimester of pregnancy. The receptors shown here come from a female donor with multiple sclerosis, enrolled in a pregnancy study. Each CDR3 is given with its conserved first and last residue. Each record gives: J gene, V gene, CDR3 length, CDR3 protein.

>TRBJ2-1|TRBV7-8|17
CASSFRLAAPGVYEQFF
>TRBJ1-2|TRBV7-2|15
CASSLSPGQLYGYTF
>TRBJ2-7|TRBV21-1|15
CASSKFGGPSYEQYF
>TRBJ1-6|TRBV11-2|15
CASSSLAEYNSPLHF
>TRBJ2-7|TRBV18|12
CASSPTSYEQYF
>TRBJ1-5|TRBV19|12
CASTTGNQPQHF
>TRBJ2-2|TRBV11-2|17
CASSRGLAGTNTGELFF
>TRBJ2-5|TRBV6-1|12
CTKRLAEETQYF
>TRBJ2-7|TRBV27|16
CASSPYLDSSPYEQYF
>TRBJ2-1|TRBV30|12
CAWTSGYNEQFF
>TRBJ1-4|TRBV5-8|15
CASSSTGSSYEKLFF
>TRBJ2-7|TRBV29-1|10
CSEKRYEQYF
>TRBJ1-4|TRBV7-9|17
CASSLRAGSATNEKLFF
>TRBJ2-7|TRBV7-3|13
CASSLGGLDEQYF
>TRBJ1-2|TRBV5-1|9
CASSLGATF
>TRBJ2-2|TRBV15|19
CATSRAPWTSGRLSGELFF
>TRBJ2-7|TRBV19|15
CASSILGALVYEQYF
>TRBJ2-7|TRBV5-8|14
CASSPAGPLYEQYF
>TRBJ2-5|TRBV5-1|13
CASSAGQTQTQYF
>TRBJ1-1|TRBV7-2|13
CASSLARDWEAFF
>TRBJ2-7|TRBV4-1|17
CASSQESGSGSSYEQYF
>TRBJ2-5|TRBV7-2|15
CASSKGGAGQETQYF
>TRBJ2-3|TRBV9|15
CASSGTVINTDTQYF
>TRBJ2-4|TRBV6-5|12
CASSLGGDIQYF
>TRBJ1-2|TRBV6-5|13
CASSYSRDHGYTF
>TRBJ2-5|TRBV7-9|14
CASSLERYQETQYF
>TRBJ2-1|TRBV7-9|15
CASSLAPSGRNEQFF
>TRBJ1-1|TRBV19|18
CASSIDQDWDRMNTEAFF
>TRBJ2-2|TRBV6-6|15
CASRRTGGITGELFF
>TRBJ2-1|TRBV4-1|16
CASSQETGVGYNEQFF
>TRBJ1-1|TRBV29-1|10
CSVESPQGFF
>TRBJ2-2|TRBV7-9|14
CASSLELATGELFF
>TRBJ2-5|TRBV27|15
CASLGLAGHQETQYF
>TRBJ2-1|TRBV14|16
CASSQYGAGDYNEQFF
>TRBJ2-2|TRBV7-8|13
CATGSGHTGELFF
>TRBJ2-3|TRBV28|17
CASSLRGVAGSTDTQYF
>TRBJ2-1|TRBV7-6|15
CASSLTSSSYNEQFF
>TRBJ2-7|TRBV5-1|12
CASRGQHYEQYF
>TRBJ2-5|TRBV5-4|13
CASSERGTETQYF
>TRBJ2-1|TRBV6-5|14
CASSSGQVYNEQFF